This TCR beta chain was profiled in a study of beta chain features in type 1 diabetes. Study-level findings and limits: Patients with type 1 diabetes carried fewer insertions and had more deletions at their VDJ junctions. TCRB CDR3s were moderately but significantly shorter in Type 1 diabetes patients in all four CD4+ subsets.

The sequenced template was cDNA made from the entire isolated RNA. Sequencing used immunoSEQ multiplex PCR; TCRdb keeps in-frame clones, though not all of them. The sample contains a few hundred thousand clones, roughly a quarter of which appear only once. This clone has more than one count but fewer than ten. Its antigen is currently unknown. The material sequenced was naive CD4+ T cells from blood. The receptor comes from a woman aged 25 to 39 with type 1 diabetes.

Here the CDR3 DNA reads TGCGCCAGCAGCGCCATGGCGGGACAGACCTACGAGCAGTACTTC. Translation: CASSAMAGQTYEQYF. The V gene is TRBV5-1, the J gene TRBJ2-7; D is possibly TRBD1 (7 bases). Trimming stripped 4 bases from V and 2 bases from J, with 16 bases between. The CDR3 extends over 15 amino acids. The germline V gene encodes CDR1 SGHRS and CDR2 YFSETQ.